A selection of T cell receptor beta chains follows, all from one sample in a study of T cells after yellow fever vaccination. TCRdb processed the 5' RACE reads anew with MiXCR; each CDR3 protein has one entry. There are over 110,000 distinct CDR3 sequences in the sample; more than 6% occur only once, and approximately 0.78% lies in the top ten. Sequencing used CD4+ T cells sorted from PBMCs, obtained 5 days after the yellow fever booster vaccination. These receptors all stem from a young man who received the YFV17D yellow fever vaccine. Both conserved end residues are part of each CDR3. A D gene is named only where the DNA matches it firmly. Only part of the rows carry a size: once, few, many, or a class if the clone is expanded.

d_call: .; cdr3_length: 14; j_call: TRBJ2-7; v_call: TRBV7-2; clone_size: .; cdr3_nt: TGTGCCAGCAGCTCTATAAACCCGCCCTACGAGCAGTACTTC; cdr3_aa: CASSSINPPYEQYF
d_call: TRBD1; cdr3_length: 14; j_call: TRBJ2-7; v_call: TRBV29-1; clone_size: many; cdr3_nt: TGCAGCGTTATCGACAGGGGGGAACTCTACGAGCAGTACTTC; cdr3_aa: CSVIDRGELYEQYF
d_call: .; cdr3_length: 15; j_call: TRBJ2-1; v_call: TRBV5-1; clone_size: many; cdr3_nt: TGCGCCAGCAGCCCCCGGGGGAGCTCCTACAATGAGCAGTTCTTC; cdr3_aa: CASSPRGSSYNEQFF
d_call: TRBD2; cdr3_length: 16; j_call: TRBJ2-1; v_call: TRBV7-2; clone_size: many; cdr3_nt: TGTGCCAGCAGCTTACTAGCGGTGAGCTCCTACAATGAGCAGTTCTTC; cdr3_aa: CASSLLAVSSYNEQFF
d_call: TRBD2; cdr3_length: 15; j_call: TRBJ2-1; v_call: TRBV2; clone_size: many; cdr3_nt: TGTGCCAGCAAGAAAAGCGGGGCGCTCTACAATGAGCAGTTCTTC; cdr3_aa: CASKKSGALYNEQFF
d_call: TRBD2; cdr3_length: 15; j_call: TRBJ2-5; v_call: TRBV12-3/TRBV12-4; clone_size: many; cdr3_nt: TGTGCCAGCAGTACCCCGGGAGGTGGTCGGGAGACCCAGTACTTC; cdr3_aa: CASSTPGGGRETQYF
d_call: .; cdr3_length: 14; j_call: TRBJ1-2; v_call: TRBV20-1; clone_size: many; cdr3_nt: TGCAGTGCTCCCCCCACCCCCCCCGTCAGGGCCTACACCTTC; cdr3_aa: CSAPPTPPVRAYTF
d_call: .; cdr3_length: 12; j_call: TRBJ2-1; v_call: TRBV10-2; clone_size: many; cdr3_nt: TGCGCCAGCAGTAGGGGGGCGAATGAGCAGTTCTTC; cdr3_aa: CASSRGANEQFF
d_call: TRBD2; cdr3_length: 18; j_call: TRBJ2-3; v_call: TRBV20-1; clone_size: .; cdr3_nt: TGCAGTGCAAATCTAGCGGGAGGGAGACCTAGCGGGACAGATACGCAGTATTTT; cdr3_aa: CSANLAGGRPSGTDTQYF
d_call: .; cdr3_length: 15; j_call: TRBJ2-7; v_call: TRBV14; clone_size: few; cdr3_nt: TGTGCCAGCAGCCTCGCCCTAGGGGTAAGCTACGAGCAGTACTTC; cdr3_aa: CASSLALGVSYEQYF
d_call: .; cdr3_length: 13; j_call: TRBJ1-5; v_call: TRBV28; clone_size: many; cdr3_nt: TGTGCCAGCAGTCAAAACAGGAATCAGCCCCAGCATTTT; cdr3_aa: CASSQNRNQPQHF
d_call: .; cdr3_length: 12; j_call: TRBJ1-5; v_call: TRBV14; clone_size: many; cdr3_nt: TGTGCCAGCAGCCAGTCAAATCAGCCCCAGCATTTT; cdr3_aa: CASSQSNQPQHF
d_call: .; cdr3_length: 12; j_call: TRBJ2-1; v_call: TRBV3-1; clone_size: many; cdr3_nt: TGTGCCAGCAGCCAAGTTGGTACTGAGCAGTTCTTC; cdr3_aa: CASSQVGTEQFF
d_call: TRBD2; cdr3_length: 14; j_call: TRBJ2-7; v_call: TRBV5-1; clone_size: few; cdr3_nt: TGCGCCAGCAGCCCGGGACTAGCGGGGGCCGGGCAGTACTTC; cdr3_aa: CASSPGLAGAGQYF
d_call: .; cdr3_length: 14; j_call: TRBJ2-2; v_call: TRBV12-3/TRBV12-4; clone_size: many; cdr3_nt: TGTGCCAGCAAACTAGGAGGGAGTACCGGGGAGCTGTTTTTT; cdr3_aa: CASKLGGSTGELFF
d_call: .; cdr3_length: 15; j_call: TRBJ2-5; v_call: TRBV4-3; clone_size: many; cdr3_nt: TGCGCCAGCAGCCAAGGGGGGGCAAGGGGAGAGACCCAGTACTTC; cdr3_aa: CASSQGGARGETQYF
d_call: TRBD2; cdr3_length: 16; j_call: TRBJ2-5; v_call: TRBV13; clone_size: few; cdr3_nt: TGTGCCAGCAGCAAAACACCGGGACTAGCGGGATTCCTCCAGTACTTC; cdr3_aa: CASSKTPGLAGFLQYF
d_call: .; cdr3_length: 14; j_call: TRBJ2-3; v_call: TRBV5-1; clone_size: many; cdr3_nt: TGCGCCAGCAGCCCCTTGGTCGGCACAGATACGCAGTATTTT; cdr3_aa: CASSPLVGTDTQYF
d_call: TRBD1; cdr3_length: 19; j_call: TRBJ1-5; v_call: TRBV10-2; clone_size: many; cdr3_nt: TGCGCCAGCAGTGAGGGTTTCGGGGACAGGGCGTCGCGGGAGCAGCCCCAGCATTTT; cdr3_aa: CASSEGFGDRASREQPQHF
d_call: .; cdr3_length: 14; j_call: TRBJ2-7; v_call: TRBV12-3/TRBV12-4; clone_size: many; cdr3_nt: TGTGCCAGCAGTTTAGCGCTGGCAACCTACGAGCAGTACTTC; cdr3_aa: CASSLALATYEQYF
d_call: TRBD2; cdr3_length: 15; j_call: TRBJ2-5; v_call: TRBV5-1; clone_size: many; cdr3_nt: TGCGCCAGCAGCGTCCGGGGGGGGGGCCAAGAGACCCAGTACTTC; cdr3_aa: CASSVRGGGQETQYF
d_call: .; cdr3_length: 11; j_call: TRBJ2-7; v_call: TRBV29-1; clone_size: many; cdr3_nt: TGCAGCGCCGGGACAAATTACGAGCAGTACTTC; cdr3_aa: CSAGTNYEQYF
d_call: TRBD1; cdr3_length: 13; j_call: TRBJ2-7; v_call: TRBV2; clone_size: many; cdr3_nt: TGTGCCAGCAACCCGGGACAGGGAAACGAGCAGTACTTC; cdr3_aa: CASNPGQGNEQYF
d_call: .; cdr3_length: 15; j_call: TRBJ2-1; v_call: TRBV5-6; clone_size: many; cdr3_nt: TGTGCCAGCAGCTTACCGGACTACGACAACAATGAGCAGTTCTTC; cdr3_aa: CASSLPDYDNNEQFF
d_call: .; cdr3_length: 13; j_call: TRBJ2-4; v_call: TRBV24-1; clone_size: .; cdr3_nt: TGTGCCACCAGTGATGGTGCGAGTGACATTCAGTACTTC; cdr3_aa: CATSDGASDIQYF
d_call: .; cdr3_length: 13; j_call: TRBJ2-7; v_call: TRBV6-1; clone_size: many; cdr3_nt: TGTGCCAGCAGTGAAGCGGGGTCTCGGGAGCAGTACTTC; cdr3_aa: CASSEAGSREQYF